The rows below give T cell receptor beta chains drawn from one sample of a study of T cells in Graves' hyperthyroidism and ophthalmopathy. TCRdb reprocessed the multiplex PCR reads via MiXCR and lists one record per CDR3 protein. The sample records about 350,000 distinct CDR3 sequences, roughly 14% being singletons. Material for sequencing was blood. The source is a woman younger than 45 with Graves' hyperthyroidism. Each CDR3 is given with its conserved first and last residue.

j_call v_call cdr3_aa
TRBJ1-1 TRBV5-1 CGPLKGGGANTEAFF
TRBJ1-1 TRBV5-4 CASSSGTLSTEAFF
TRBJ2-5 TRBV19 CASSSGQGYETQYF
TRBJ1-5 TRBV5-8 CASSLLWDDYSNQPQHF
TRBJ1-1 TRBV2 CASSDSGPEAFF
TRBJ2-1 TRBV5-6 CASSLEGTGSYNEQFF
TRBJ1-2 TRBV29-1 CSVEGGRGNGYTF
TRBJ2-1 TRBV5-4 CASSLEDGGRGNNEQFF
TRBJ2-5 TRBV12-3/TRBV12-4 CASSKTSGRARGTQYF
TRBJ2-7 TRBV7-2 CASSLRDRPYEQYF
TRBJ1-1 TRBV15 CATSIDRGVTEAFF
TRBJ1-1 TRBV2 CASSASQGANTEAFF
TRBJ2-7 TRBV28 CASSFLSHEQYF
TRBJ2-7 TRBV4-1 CASSYIPEGDEQYF
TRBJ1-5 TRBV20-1 CSARDVPQGQSHQPQHF
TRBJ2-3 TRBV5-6 CTSSFPSVYTDTQYF
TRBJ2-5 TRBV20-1 CSARDPLAAQETQYF
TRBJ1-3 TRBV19 CASNMGVSGNTIYF
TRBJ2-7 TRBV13 CASSTRVGFSYEQYF
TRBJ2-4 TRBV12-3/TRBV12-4 CASSFSVAKNIQYF
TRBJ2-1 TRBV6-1 CASSDRLAGANEQFF
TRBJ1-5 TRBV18 CASSERQVPSNQPQHF
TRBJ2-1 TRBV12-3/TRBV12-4 CASRLLGRGLAVLYNEQFF
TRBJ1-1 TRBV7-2 CASSRPSTANTEAFF
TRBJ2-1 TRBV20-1 CSARAPGLAGYNERLF
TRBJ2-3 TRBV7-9 CASLPLAGEVDTQYF
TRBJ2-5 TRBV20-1 CSAHPGREETQYF
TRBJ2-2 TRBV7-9 CASRASGWAGELFF
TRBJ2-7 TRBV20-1 CSAPWGPGLAGEAYEQYF
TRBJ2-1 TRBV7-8 CASSLGDARNEQFF
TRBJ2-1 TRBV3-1 CASSPVGGNNEQFF
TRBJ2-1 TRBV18 CASSPVGGEAPRNEQFF
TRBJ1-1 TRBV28 CASRGLGEAFF
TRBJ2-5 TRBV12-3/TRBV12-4 CASSIGTGGYQETQYF
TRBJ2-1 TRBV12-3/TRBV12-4 CASSLISSFRGGARDNEQFF
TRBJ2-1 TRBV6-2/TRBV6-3 CASTQGQEQFF
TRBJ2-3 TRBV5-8 CASSFGHHTDTQYF
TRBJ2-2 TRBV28 CASSLLESGAGELFF
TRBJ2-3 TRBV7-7 CASSLGRGRTDTQYF
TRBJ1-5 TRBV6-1 CASSPGPNNQPQHF
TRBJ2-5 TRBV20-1 CSARSSSGRADSKAQYF
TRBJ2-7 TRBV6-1 CASTVDRGDEQYF
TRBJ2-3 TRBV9 CASSHSGPHSTDTQYF
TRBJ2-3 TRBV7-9 CASSPILAGEADTQYF
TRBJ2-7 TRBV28 CATLPDQIIGTGTYEQYF
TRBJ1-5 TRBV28 CASSGSALVQPQHF
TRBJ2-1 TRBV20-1 CSARDDSGTSYNEQFF
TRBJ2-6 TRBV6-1 CATTWGVAGANVLTF
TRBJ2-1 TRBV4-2 CASSLGTSGSTSYNEQFF
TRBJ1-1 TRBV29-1 CSAWDTWENTEAFF
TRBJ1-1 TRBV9 CASSPADRVAAEAFF
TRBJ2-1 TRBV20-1 CSAVTGVHRSYNEQFF
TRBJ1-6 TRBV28 CASSLAGAYNSPLHF